This T cell receptor beta chain appears in the sequencing data of a study of identical twins. Whole-study findings and limits: Models, which agreed with sharing between unrelated individuals, nonetheless underestimated the out-of-frame TCR alpha sharing seen in monozygotic twins.

TCRdb reprocessed the 5' RACE reads via MiXCR and lists one record per CDR3 protein. The data show some 330,000 distinct CDR3 sequences, 9% to 10% seen once. V shed 7 bases and J shed 7 bases, with 16 bases lying between them. The CDR3 is 12 amino acids. From germline, CDR1 is DFQATT and CDR2 SNEGSKA (reference sequence). Comments on this clonotype: As yet, its antigen is unknown.

The V gene is TRBV20-1, the J gene TRBJ1-1, with D possibly matching TRBD1 (6 bases). Sample: naive T cells sorted from blood. This TCR was recovered from a woman between 45 and 60 years old in good health. CDR3 DNA sequence: TGCAGTGTTCCACAGGGAACAAATGAAGCTTTCTTT. Its translation: CSVPQGTNEAFF.